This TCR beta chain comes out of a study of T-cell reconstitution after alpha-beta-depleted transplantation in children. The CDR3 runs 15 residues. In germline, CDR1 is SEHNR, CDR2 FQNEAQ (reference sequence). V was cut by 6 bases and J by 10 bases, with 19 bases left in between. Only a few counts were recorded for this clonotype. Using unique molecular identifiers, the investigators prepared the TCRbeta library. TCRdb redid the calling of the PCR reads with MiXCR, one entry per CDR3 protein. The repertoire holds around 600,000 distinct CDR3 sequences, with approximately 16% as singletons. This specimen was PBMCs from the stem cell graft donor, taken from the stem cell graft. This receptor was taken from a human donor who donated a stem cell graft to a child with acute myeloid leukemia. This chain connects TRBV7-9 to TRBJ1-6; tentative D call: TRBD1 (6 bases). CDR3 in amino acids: CASRTLQDSGSPLHF. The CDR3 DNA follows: TGTGCCAGCAGGACGCTACAGGACAGTGGCTCACCCCTCCACTTT.